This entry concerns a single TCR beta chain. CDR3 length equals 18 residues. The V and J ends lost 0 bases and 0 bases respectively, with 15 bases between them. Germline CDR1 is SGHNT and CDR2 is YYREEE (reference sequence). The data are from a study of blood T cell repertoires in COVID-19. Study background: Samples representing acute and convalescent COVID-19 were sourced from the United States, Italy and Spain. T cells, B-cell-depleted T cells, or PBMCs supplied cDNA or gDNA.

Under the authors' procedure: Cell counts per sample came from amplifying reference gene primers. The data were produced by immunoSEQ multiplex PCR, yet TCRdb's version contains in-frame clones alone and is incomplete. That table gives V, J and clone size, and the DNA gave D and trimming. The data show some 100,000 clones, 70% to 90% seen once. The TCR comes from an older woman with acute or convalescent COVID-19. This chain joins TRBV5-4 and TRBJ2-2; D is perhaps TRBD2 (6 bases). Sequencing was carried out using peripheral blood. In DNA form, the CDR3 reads TGTGCCAGCAGCTTGGCCTTGGGAGGAAGGACGAACACCGGGGAGCTGTTTTTT. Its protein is CASSLALGGRTNTGELFF.